This entry is about one TCR beta chain. The data were obtained in a study of blood T cell repertoires in COVID-19. TCRdb's copy holds only in-frame clones and misses some; the assay was immunoSEQ multiplex PCR. The sample contains 200,000 to 250,000 clones, around 80% of which appear only once. The clonotype was recovered from a woman over 75 with COVID-19, enrolled during active disease. Sequencing was done on a sample of peripheral blood.

CDR3 nucleotides: TGTGCCAGCTCACGTGGTGACTCTAAACAGGGTGGCTACACCTTC. Protein: CASSRGDSKQGGYTF. V usage is TRBV18 and J usage is TRBJ1-2; a possible D gene is TRBD1 (6 bases). Between the trimmed V and J ends, which lost 4 bases and 7 bases, there was a span of 19 bases. The CDR3 consists of 15 residues. Germline assignment: CDR1 KGHSH and CDR2 LQKENI.